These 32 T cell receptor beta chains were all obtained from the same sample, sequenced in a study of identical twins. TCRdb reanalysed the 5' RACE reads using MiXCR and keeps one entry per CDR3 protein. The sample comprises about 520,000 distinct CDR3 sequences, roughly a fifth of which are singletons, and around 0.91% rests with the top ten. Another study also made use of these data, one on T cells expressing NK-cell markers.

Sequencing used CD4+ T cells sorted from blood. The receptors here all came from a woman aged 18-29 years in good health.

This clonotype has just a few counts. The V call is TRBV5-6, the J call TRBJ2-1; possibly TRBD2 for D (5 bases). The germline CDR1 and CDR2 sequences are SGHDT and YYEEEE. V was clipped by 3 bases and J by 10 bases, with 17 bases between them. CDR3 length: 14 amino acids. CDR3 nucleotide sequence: TGTGCCAGCAGCTCGTCGACGAGCGGCTGGGAGCAGTTCTTC. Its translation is CASSSSTSGWEQFF.

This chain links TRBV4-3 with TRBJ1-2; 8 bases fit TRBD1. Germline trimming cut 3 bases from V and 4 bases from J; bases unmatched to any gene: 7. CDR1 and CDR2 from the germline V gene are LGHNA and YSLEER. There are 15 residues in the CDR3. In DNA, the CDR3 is TGCGCCAGCAGCCACCACGGACAGGGAAGCTATGGCTACACCTTC. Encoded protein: CASSHHGQGSYGYTF.

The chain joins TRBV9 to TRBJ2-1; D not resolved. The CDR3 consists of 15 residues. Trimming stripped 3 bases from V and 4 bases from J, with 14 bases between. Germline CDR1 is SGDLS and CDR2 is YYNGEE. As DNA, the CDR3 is TGTGCCAGCAGCGCGATCCCGGGCGGATACAATGAGCAGTTCTTC. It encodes CASSAIPGGYNEQFF.

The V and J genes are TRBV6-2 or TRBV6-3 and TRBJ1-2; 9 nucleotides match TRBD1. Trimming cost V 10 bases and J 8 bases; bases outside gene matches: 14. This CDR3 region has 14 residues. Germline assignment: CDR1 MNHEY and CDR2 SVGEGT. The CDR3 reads CATVPPGTGRGYTF. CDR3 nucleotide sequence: TGTGCCACTGTCCCCCCCGGGACAGGGCGAGGCTACACCTTC.

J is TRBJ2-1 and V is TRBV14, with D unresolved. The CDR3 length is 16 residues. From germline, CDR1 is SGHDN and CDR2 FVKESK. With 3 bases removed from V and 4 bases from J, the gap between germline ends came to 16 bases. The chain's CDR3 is CASSHRGRILYNEQFF. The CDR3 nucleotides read TGTGCCAGCAGCCATCGAGGAAGGATCTTATACAATGAGCAGTTCTTC.

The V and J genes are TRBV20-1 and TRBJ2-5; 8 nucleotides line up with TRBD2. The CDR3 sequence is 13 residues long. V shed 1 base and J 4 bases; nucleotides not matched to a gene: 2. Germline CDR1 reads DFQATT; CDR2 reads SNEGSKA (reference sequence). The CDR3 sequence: CSARAGGVETQYF. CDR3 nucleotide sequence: TGCAGTGCTAGAGCGGGAGGGGTAGAGACCCAGTACTTC.

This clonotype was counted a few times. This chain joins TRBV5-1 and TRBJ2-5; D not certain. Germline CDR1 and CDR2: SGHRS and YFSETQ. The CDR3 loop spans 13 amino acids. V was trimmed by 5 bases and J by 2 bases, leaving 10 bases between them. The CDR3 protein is CASRLSPQETQYF. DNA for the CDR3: TGCGCCAGCAGGCTTTCACCACAAGAGACCCAGTACTTC.

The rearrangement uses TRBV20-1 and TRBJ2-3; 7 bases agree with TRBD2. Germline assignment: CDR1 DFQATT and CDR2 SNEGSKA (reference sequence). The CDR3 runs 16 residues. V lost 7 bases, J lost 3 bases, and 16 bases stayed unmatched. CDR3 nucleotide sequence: TGCAGTGTCAGGGTGGCCCAGCGGGGTAAAACAGATACGCAGTATTTT. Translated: CSVRVAQRGKTDTQYF.

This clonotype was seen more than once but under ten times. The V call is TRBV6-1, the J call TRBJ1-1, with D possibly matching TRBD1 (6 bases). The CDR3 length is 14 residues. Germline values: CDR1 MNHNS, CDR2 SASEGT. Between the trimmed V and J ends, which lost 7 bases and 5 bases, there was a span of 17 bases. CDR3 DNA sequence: TGTGCCAGCACCCCACCGGGGGGCTGGACTGAAGCTTTCTTT. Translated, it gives CASTPPGGWTEAFF.

The CDR3 DNA reads TGTGCCAGCAGCTTGGGTCCGAGCCAAGAGACCCAGTACTTC. Translated, it gives CASSLGPSQETQYF. This chain uses TRBV5-6 with TRBJ2-5; D is unclear. The CDR3 length is 14 residues. Germline CDR1 and CDR2: SGHDT and YYEEEE. The germline V and J ends were trimmed by 0 bases and 1 base, with 7 bases remaining between them.

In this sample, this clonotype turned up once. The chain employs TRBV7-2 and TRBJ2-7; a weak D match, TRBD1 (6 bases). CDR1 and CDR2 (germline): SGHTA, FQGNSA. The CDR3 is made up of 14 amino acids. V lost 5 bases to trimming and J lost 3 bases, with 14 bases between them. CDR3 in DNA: TGTGCCAGCAGCCAGGTATACAGGGACTACGAGCAGTACTTC. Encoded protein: CASSQVYRDYEQYF.

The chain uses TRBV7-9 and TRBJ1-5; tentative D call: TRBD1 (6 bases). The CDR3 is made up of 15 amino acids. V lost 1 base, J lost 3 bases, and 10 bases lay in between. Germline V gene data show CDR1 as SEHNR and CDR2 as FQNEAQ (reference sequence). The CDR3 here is CASSLVSGDNQPQHF. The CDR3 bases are TGTGCCAGCAGCTTAGTATCAGGGGACAATCAGCCCCAGCATTTT.

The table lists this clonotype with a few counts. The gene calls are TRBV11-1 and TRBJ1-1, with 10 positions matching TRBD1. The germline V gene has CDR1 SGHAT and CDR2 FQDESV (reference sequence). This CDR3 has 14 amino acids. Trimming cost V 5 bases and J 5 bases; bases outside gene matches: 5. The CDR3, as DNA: TGTGCCAGCAGCAAAGGGGACAGGGGTACTGAAGCTTTCTTT. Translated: CASSKGDRGTEAFF. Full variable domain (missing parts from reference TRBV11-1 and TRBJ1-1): EAEVAQSPRYKITEKSQAVAFWCDPISGHATLYWYRQILGQGPELLVQFQDESVVDDSQLPKDRFSAERLKGVDSTLKIQPAELGDSAMYLCASSKGDRGTEAFFGQGTRLTVV.

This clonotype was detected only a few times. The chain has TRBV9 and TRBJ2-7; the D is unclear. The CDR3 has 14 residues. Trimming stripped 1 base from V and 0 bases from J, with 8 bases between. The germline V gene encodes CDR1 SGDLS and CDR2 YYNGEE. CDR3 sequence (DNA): TGTGCCAGCAGCGTAAGTTTAGACTCCTACGAGCAGTACTTC. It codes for CASSVSLDSYEQYF. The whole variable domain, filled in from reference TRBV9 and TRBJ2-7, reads DSGVTQTPKHLITATGQRVTLRCSPRSGDLSVYWYQQSLDQGLQFLIQYYNGEERAKGNILERFSAQQFPDLHSELNLSSLELGDSALYFCASSVSLDSYEQYFGPGTRLTVT.

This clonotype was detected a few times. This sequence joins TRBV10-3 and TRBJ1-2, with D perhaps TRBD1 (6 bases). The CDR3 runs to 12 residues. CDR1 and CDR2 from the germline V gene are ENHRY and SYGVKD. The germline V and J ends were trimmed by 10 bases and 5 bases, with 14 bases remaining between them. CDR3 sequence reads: CATSGTIYGYTF. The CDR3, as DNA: TGTGCCACGTCCGGGACAATTTATGGCTACACCTTC.

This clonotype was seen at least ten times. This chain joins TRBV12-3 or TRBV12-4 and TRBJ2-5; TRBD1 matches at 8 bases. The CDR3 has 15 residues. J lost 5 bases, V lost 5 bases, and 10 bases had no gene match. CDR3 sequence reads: CASSPRQGSGETQYF. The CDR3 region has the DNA TGTGCCAGCAGTCCGCGACAGGGGTCAGGCGAGACCCAGTACTTC.

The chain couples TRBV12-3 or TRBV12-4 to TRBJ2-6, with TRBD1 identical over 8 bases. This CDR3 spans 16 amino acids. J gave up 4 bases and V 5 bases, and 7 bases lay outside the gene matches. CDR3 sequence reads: CASSNAGGSGANVLTF. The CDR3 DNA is TGTGCCAGCAGTAACGCAGGGGGCTCAGGGGCCAACGTCCTGACTTTC.

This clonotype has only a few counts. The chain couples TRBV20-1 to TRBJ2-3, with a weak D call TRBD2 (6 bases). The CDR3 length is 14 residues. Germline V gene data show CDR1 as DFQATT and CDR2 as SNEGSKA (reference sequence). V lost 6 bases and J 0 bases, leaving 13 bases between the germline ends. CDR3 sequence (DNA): TGCAGTGCCAAGCTAGCGACTAGCACAGATACGCAGTATTTT. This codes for CSAKLATSTDTQYF.

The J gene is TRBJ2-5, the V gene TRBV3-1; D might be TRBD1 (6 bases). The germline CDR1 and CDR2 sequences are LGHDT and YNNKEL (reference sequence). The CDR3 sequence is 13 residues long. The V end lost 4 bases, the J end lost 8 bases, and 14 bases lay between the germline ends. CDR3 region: CASSLLQGNTQYF. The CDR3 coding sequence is TGTGCCAGCAGCCTCCTTCAGGGGAATACCCAGTACTTC.

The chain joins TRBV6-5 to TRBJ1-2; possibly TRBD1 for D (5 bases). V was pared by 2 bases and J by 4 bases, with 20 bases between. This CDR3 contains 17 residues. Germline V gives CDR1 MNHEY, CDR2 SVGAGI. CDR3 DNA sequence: TGTGCCAGCAGTTACGAATGGGACCTAACCTATGGCTATGGCTACACCTTC. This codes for CASSYEWDLTYGYGYTF.

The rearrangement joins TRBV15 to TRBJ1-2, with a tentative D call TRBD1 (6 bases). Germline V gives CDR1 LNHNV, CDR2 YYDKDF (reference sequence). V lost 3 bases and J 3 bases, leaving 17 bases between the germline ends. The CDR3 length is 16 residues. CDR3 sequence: CATSSIRQGQYYGYTF. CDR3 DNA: TGTGCCACCAGCAGTATAAGGCAGGGGCAATACTATGGCTACACCTTC.

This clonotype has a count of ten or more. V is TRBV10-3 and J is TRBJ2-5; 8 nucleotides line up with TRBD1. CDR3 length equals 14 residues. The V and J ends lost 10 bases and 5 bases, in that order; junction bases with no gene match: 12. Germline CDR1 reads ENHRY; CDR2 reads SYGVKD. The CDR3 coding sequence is TGTGCCACCGCAGGGGGCGTAGGGGTCGAGACCCAGTACTTC. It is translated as CATAGGVGVETQYF.

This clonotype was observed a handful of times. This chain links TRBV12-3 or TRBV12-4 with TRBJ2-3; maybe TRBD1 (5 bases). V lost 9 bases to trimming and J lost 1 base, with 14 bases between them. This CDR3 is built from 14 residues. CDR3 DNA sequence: TGTGCCAGTGGCAAAGGGGCGGGCACAGATACGCAGTATTTT. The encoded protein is CASGKGAGTDTQYF.

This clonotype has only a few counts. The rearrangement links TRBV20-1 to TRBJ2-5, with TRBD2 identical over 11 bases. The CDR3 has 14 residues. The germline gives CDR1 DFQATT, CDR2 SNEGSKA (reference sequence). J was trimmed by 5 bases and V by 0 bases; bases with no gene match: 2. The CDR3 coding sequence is TGCAGTGCTAGAGATAGCGGGGGGGTGGAGACCCAGTACTTC. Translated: CSARDSGGVETQYF.

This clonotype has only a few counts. CDR3 bases: TGTGCCAGCTCCGGGGACACAGATACGCAGTATTTT. It translates to CASSGDTDTQYF. V gene TRBV6-1 combines with J gene TRBJ2-3, with a tentative D call TRBD2 (5 bases). Germline V gives CDR1 MNHNS, CDR2 SASEGT. The germline V and J ends were trimmed by 8 bases and 2 bases, with 8 bases remaining between them. The CDR3 extends over 12 amino acids.

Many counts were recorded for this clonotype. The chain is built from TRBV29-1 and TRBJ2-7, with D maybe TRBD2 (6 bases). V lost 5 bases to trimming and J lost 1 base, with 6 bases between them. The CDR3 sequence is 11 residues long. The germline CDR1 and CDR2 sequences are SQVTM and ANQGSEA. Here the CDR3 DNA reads TGCAGCGTTCGGGGGTCCTACGAGCAGTACTTC. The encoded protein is CSVRGSYEQYF.

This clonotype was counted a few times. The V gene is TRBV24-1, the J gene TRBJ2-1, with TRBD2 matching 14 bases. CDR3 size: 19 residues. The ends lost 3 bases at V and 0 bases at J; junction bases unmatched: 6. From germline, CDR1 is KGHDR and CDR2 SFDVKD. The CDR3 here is CATSDPGGLAGDSYNEQFF. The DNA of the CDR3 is TGTGCCACCAGTGATCCTGGGGGACTAGCGGGAGACTCCTACAATGAGCAGTTCTTC.

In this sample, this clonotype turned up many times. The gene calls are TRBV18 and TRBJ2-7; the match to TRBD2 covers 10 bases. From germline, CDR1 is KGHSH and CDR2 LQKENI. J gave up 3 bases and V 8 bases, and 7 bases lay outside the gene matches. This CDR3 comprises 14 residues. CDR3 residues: CASSPPSGSYEQYF. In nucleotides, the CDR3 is TGTGCCAGCAGTCCTCCTAGCGGGAGCTACGAGCAGTACTTC.

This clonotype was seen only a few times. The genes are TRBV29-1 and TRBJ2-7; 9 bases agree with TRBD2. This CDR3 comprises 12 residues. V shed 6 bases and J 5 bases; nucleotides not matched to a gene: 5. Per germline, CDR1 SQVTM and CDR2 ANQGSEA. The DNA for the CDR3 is TGCAGCGTATGGCGGGGGGGCGACGAGCAGTACTTC. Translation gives CSVWRGGDEQYF.

Here the CDR3 reads CSARDPAGGASNEQFF. The CDR3 DNA is TGCAGTGCTAGAGATCCAGCGGGAGGCGCTTCCAATGAGCAGTTCTTC. The rearrangement uses TRBV20-1 and TRBJ2-1, with 9 positions matching TRBD2. There are 16 residues in the CDR3. Looked up from germline, CDR1 is DFQATT and CDR2 is SNEGSKA (reference sequence). With V trimmed by 0 bases and J by 6 bases, 9 bases remained unmatched.

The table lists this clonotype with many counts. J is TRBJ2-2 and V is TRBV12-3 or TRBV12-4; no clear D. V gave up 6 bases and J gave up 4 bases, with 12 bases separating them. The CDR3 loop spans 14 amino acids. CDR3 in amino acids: CASSRGWSTGELFF. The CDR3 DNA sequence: TGTGCCAGCAGCCGCGGATGGAGCACCGGGGAGCTGTTTTTT.

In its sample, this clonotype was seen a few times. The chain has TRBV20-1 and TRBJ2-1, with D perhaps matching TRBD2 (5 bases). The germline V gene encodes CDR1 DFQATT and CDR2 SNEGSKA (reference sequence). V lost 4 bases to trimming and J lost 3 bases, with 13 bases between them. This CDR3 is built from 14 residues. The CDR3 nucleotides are TGCAGTGCTATTACTAGACCGTACTACAATGAGCAGTTCTTC. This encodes CSAITRPYYNEQFF.